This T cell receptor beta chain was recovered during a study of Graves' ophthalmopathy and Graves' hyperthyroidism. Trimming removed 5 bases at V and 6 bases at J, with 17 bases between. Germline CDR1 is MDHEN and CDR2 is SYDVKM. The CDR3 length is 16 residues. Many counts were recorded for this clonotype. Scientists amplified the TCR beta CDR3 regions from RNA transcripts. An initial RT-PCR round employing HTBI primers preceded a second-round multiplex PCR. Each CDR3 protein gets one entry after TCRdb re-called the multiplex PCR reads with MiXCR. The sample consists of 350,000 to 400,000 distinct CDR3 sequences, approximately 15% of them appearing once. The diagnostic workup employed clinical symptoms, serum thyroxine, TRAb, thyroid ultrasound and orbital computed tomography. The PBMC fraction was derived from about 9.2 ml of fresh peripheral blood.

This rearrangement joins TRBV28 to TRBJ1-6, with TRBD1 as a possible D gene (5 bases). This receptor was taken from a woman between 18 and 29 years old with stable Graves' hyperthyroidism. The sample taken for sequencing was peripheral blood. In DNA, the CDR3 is TGTGCCAGCAGTCATCATAACATCGGGGGTAATTCACCCCTCCACTTT. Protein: CASSHHNIGGNSPLHF. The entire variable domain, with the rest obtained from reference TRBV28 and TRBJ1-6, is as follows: DVKVTQSSRYLVKRTGEKVFLECVQDMDHENMFWYRQDPGLGLRLIYFSYDVKMKEKGDIPEGYSVSREKKERFSLILESASTNQTSMYLCASSHHNIGGNSPLHFGNGTRLTVT.